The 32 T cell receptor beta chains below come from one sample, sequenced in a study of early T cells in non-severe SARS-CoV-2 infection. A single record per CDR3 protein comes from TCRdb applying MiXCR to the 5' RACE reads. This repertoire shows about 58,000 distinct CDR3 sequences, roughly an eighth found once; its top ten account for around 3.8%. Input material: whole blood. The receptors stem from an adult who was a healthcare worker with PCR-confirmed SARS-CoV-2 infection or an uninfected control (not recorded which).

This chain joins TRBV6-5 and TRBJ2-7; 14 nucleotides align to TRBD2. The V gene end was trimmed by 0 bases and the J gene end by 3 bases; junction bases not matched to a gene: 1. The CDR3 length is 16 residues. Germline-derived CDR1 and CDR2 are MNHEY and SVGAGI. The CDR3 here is CASSYSGTSGSYEQYF. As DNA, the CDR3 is TGTGCCAGCAGTTACTCTGGGACTAGCGGGAGCTACGAGCAGTACTTC.

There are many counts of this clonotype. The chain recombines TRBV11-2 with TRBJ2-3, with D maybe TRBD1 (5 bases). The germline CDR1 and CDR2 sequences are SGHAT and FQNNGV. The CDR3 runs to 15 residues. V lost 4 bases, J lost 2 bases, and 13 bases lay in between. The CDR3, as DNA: TGTGCCAGCAGCTACCAGGGCGACCCCACAGATACGCAGTATTTT. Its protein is CASSYQGDPTDTQYF.

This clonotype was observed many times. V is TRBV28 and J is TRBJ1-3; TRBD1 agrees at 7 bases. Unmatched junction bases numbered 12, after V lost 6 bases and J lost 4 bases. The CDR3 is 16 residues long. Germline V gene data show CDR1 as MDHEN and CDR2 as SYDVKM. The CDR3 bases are TGTGCCAGCAGGGTCCGACAGGGTCGGTTGGGAAACACCATATATTTT. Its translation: CASRVRQGRLGNTIYF. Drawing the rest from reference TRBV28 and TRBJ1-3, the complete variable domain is DVKVTQSSRYLVKRTGEKVFLECVQDMDHENMFWYRQDPGLGLRLIYFSYDVKMKEKGDIPEGYSVSREKKERFSLILESASTNQTSMYLCASRVRQGRLGNTIYFGEGSWLTVV.

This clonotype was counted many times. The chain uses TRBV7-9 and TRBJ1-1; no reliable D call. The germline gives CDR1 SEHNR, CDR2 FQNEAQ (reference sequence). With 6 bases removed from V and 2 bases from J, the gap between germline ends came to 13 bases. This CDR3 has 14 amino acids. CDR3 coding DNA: TGTGCCAGCAGTCCTCGAACACCAAACACTGAAGCTTTCTTT. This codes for CASSPRTPNTEAFF.

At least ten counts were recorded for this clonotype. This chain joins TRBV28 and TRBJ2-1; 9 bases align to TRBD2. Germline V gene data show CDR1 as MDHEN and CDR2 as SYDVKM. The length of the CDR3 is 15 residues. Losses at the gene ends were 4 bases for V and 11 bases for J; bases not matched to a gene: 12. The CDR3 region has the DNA TGTGCCAGCAGTTCCCGGACTAGCGAGACAATGAAGCAGTTCTTC. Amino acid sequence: CASSSRTSETMKQFF.

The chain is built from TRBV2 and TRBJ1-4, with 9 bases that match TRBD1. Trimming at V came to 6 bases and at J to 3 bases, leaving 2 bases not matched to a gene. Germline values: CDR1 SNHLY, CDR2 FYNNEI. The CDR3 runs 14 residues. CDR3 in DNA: TGTGCCAGCAGGGGACAGGGACCTAATGAAAAACTGTTTTTT. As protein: CASRGQGPNEKLFF.

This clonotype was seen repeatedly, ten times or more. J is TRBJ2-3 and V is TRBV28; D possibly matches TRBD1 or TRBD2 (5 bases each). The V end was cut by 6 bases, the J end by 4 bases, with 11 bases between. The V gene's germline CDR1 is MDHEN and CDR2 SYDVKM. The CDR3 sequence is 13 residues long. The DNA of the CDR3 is TGTGCCAGCAGCCCAACGGGGCCAGATACGCAGTATTTT. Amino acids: CASSPTGPDTQYF.

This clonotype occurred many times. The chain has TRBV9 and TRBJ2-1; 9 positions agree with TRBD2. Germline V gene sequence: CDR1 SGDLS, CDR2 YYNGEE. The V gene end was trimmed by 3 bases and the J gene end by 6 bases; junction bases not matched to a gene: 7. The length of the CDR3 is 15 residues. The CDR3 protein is CASSARGGPINEQFF. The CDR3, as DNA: TGTGCCAGCAGCGCGCGGGGGGGACCTATCAATGAGCAGTTCTTC.

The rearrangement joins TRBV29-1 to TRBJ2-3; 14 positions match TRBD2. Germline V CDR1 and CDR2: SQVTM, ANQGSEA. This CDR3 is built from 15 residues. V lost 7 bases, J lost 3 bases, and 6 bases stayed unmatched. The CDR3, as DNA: TGCAGCGCCGACGGGACTAGCGGGAGAACAGATACGCAGTATTTT. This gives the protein CSADGTSGRTDTQYF.

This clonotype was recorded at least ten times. CDR3 DNA: TGTGCCAGCAGCTTGGCATTAACAGGGGGCTATGGCTACACCTTC. Translated: CASSLALTGGYGYTF. This chain joins TRBV5-4 and TRBJ1-2; 8 bases align to TRBD1. Losses at the gene ends were 0 bases for V and 4 bases for J; bases not matched to a gene: 5. Germline CDR1 SGHNT, CDR2 YYREEE (reference sequence). CDR3 length equals 15 residues.

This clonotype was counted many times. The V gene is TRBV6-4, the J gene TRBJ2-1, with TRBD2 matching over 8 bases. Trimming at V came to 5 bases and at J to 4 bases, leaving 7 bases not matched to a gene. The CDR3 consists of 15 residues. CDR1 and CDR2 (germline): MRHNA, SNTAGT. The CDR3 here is CASSKLAEGYNEQFF. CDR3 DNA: TGTGCCAGCAGTAAACTAGCGGAGGGATACAATGAGCAGTTCTTC.

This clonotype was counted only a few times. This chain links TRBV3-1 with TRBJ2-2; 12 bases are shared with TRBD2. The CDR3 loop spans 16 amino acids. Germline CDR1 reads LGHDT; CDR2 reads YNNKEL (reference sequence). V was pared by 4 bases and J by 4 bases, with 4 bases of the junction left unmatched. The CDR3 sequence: CASSLTSGSTTGELFF. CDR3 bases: TGTGCCAGCAGCCTGACTAGCGGGAGTACCACCGGGGAGCTGTTTTTT.

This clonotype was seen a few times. CDR3: CASSLQGFSGNTIYF. In DNA, the CDR3 is TGTGCCAGCAGTCTTCAGGGTTTCTCTGGAAACACCATATATTTT. J is TRBJ1-3 and V is TRBV28; maybe TRBD1 (5 bases). The CDR3 totals 15 residues. Trimming left V 5 bases short and J 0 bases short, with 11 bases between. Germline V gene data show CDR1 as MDHEN and CDR2 as SYDVKM.

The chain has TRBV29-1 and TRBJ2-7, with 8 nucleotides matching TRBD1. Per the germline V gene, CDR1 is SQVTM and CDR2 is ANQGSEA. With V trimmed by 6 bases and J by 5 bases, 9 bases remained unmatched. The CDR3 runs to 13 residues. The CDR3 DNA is TGCAGCGTAGAAAAACAGGGGGTCAACGAGCAGTACTTC. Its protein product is CSVEKQGVNEQYF.

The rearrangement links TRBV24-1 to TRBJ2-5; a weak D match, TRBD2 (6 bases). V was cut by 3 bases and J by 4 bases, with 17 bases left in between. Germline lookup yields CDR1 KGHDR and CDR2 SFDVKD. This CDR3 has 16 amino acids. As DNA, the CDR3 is TGTGCCACCAGTGATGTGATAGCGGTGGCGGGAGAGACCCAGTACTTC. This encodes CATSDVIAVAGETQYF.

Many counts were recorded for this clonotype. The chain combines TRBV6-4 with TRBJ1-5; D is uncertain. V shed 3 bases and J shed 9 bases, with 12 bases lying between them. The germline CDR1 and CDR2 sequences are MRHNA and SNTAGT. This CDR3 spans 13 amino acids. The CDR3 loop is CASSEAPRGPQHF. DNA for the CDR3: TGTGCCAGCAGTGAAGCCCCTCGAGGGCCCCAGCATTTT.

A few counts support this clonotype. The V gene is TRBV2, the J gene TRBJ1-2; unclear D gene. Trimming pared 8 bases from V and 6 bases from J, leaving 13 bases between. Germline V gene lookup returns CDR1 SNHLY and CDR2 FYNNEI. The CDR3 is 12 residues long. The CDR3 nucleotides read TGTGCCAGCTGCCCCCTAGGACATGGCTACACCTTC. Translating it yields CASCPLGHGYTF.

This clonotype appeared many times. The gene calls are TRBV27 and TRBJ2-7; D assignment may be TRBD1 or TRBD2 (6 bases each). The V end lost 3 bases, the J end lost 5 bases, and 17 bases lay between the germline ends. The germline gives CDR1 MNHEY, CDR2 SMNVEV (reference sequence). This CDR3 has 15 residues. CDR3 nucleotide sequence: TGTGCCAGCAGTTTTATGGGCCAGGGGAGGAACGAGCAGTACTTC. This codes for CASSFMGQGRNEQYF.

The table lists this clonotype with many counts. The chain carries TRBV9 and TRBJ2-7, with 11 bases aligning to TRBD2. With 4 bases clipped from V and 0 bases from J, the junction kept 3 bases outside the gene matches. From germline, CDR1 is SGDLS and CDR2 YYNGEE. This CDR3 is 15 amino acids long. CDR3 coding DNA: TGTGCCAGCAGCCCGGGACTAGCGGACTCCTACGAGCAGTACTTC. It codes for CASSPGLADSYEQYF.

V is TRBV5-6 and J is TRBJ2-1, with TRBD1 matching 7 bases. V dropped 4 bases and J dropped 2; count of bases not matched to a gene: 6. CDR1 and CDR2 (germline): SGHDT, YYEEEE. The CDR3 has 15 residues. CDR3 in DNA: TGTGCCAGCAGCGAGGGGACAGTCCCCTACAATGAGCAGTTCTTC. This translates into CASSEGTVPYNEQFF. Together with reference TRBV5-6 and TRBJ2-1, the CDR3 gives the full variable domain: DAGVTQSPTHLIKTRGQQVTLRCSPKSGHDTVSWYQQALGQGPQFIFQYYEEEERQRGNFPDRFSGHQFPNYSSELNVNALLLGDSALYLCASSEGTVPYNEQFFGPGTRLTVL.

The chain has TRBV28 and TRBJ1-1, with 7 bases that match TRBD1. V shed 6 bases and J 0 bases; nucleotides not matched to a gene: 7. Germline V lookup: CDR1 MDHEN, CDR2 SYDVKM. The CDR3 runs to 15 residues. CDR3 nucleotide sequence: TGTGCCAGCAGCCCCCCGGGACAGATGAACACTGAAGCTTTCTTT. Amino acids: CASSPPGQMNTEAFF.

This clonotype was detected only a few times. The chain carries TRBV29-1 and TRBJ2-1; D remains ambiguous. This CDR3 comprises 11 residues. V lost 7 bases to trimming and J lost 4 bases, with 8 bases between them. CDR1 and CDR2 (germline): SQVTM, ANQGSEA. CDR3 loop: CSESSYNEQFF. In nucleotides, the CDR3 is TGCAGCGAGAGTAGTTACAATGAGCAGTTCTTC.

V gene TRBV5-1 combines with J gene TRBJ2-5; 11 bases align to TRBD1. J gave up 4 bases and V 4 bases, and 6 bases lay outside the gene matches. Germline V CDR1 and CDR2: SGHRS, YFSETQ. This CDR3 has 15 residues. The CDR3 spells CASSSGQGARETQYF. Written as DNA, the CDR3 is TGCGCCAGCAGCAGCGGACAGGGGGCTAGAGAGACCCAGTACTTC.

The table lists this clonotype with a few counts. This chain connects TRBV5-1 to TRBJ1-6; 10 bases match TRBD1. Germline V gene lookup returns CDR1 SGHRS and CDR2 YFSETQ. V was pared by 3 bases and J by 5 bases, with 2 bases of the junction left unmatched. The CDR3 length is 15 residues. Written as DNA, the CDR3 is TGCGCCAGCAGCTCGGGGACAGGGGATAATTCACCCCTCCACTTT. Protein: CASSSGTGDNSPLHF.

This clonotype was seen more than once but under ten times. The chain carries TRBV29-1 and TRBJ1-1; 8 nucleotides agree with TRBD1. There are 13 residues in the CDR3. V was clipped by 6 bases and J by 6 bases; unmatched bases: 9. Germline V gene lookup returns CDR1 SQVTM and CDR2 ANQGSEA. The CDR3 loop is CSVHRQGRSEAFF. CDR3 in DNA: TGCAGCGTACATAGACAGGGGAGGTCTGAAGCTTTCTTT.

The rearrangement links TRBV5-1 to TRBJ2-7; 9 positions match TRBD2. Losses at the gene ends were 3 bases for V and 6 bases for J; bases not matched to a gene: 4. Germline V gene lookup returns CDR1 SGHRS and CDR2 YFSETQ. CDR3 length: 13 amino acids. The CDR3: CASSYSGSSEQYF. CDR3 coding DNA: TGCGCCAGCAGCTATAGCGGGAGTAGCGAGCAGTACTTC.

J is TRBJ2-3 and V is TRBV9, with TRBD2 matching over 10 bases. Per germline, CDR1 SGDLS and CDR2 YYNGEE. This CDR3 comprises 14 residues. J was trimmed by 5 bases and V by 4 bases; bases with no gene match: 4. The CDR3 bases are TGTGCCAGCAGCACTAGCGGGAAGTTAGATACGCAGTATTTT. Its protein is CASSTSGKLDTQYF.

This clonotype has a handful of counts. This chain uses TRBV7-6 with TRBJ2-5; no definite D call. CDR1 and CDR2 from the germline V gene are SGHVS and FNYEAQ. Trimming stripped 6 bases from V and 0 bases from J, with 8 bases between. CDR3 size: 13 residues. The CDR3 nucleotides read TGTGCCAGCAGTCTGACACACCAAGAGACCCAGTACTTC. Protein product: CASSLTHQETQYF.

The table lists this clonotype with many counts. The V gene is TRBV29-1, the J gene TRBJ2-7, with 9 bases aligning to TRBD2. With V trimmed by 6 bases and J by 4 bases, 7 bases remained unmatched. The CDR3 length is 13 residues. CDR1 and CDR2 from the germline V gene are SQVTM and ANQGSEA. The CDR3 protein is CSVNSGSGYEQYF. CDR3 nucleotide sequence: TGCAGCGTGAATAGCGGGAGTGGATACGAGCAGTACTTC.

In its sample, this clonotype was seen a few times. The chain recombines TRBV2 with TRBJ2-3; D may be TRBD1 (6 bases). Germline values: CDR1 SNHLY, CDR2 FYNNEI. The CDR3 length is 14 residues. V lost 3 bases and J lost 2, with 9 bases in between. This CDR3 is CASSEDRFTDTQYF. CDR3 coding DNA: TGTGCCAGCAGTGAGGACAGATTCACAGATACGCAGTATTTT.

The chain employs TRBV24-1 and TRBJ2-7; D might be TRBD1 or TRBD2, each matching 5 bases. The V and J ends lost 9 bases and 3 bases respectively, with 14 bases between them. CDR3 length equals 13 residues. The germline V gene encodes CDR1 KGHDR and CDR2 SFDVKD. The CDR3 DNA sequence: TGTGCCACCGCCCCGGGACGGGACTACGAGCAGTACTTC. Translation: CATAPGRDYEQYF.

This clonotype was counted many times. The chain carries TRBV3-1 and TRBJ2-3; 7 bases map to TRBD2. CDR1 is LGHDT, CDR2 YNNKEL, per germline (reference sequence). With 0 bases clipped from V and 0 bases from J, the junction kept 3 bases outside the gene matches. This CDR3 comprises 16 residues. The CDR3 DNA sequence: TGTGCCAGCAGCCAAGATACGGGAGGCAGCACAGATACGCAGTATTTT. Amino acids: CASSQDTGGSTDTQYF.